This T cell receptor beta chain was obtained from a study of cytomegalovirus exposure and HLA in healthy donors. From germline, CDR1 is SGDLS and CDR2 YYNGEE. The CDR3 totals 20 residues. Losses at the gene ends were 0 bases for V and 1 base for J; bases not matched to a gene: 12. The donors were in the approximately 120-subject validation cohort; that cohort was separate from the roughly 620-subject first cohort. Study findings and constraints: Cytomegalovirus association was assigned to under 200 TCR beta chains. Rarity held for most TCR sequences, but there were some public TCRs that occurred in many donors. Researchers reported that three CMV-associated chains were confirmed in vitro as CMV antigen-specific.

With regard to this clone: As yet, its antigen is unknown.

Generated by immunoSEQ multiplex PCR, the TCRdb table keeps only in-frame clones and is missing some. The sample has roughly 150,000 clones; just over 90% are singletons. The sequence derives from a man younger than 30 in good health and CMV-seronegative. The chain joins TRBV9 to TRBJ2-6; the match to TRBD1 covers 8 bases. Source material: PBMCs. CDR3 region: CASSVVRQGIDHSGANVLTF. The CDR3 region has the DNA TGTGCCAGCAGCGTAGTGAGACAGGGGATTGATCATTCTGGGGCCAACGTCCTGACTTTC.